This T cell receptor beta chain was sequenced during a study of shared clonotypes between healthy human individuals. General study findings and limits: Some naive CD4 clonotypes, around 5%, turned up in common across several donors. Across subsets, estimated richness was generally greater for naive than for memory populations.

This clone turned up a few times. Its antigen is unknown. This table comes from immunoSEQ multiplex PCR, and its TCRdb copy is limited to in-frame clones, with some not included. The repertoire consists of about 2.4 million clones, with approximately 92% occurring once and the leading ten covering around 0.15%. Germline V gene data show CDR1 as SEHNR and CDR2 as FQNEAQ (reference sequence). The CDR3 is 12 residues long. V lost 2 bases, J lost 7 bases, and 6 bases lay in between. This chain uses TRBV7-9 with TRBJ2-1; either TRBD1 or TRBD2 may fit D (5 bases each). The sample consisted of naive CD4+ T cells sorted from blood. Subset of the sample: CD45RA+ positively selected. The TCR originated in a man aged 18 to 30 in good health. The DNA of the CDR3 is TGTGCCAGCAGCTTATGGGGGAATGAGCAGTTCTTC. The encoded protein is CASSLWGNEQFF.